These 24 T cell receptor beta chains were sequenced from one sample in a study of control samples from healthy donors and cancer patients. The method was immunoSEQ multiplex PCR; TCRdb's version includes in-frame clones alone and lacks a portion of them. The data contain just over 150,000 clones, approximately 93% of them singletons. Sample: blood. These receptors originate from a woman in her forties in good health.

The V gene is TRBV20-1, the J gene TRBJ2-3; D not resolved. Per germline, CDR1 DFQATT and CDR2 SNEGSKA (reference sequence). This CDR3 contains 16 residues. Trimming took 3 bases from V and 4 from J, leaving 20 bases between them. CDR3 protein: CSASPPRGDVPDTQYF. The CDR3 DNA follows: TGCAGTGCTAGTCCCCCTAGAGGCGACGTCCCAGATACGCAGTATTTT.

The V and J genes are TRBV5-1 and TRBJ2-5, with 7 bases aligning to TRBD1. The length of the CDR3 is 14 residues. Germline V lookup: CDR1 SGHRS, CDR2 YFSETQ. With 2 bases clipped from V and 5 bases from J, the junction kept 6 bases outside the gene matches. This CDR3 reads CASSLRQGRETQYF. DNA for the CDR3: TGCGCCAGCAGCTTACGACAGGGAAGGGAGACCCAGTACTTC.

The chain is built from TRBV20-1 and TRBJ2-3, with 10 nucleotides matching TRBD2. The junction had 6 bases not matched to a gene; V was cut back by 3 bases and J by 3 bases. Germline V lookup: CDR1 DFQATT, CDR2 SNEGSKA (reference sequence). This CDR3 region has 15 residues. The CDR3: CSASSPSGSTDTQYF. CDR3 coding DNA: TGCAGTGCTAGTTCCCCTAGCGGGAGTACAGATACGCAGTATTTT.

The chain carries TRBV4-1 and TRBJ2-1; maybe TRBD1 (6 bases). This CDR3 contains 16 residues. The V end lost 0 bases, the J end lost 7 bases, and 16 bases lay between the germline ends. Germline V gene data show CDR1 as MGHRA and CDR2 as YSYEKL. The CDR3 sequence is CASSQERGSGVNEQFF. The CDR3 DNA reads TGCGCCAGCAGCCAAGAGAGGGGGAGTGGTGTTAATGAGCAGTTCTTC.

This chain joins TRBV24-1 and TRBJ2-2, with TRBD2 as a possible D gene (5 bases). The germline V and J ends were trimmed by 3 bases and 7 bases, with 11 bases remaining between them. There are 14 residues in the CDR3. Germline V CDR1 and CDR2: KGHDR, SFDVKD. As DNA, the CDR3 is TGTGCCACCAGTGATCCCCTAGCAGGCGGGGAGCTGTTTTTT. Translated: CATSDPLAGGELFF.

CDR3 bases: TGTGCCAGCAATCAACAGGGAGAGGCTGGCAATCAGCCCCAGCATTTT. Protein: CASNQQGEAGNQPQHF. The chain has TRBV6-6 and TRBJ1-5, with D maybe TRBD1 (6 bases). This CDR3 spans 16 amino acids. Germline values: CDR1 MNHNY, CDR2 SVGAGI (reference sequence). V lost 7 bases to trimming and J lost 2 bases, with 18 bases between them.

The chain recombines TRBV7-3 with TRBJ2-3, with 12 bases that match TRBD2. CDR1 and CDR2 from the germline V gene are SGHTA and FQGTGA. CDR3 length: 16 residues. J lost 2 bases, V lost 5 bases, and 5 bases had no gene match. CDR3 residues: CASSPRTSGDTDTQYF. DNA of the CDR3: TGTGCCAGCAGCCCCCGGACTAGCGGGGACACAGATACGCAGTATTTT. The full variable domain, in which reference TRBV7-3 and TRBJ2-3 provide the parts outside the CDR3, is GAGVSQTPSNKVTEKGKYVELRCDPISGHTALYWYRQSLGQGPEFLIYFQGTGAADDSGLPNDRFFAVRPEGSVSTLKIQRTERGDSAVYLCASSPRTSGDTDTQYFGPGTRLTVL.

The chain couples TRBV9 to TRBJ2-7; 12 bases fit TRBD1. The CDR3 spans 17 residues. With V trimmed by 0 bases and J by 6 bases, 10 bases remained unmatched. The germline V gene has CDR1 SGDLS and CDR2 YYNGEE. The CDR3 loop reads CASSVAPGDRGRSEQYF. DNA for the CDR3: TGTGCCAGCAGCGTAGCCCCCGGGGACAGGGGGCGAAGCGAGCAGTACTTC.

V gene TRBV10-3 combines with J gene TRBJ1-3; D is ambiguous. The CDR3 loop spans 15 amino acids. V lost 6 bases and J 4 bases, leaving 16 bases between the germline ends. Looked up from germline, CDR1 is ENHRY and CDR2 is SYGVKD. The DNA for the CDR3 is TGTGCCATCAGCAAGGGTAACGGGGTAGGAAACACCATATATTTT. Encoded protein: CAISKGNGVGNTIYF.

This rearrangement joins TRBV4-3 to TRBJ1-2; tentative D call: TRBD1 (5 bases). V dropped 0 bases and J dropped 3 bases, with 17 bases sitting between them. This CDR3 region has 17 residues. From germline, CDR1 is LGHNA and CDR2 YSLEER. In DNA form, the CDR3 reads TGCGCCAGCAGCCAAGATGCCCCGGGGGGGATGTACTATGGCTACACCTTC. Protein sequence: CASSQDAPGGMYYGYTF.

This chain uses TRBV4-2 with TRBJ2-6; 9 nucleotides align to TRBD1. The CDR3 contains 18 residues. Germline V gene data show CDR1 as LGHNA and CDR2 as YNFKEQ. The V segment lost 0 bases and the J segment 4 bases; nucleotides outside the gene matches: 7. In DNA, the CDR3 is TGTGCCAGCAGCCAAGATTTTACAGGGGGCTCCGGGGCCAACGTCCTGACTTTC. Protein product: CASSQDFTGGSGANVLTF.

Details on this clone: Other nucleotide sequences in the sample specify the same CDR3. The CDR3 here is CASSEPGVDYGYTF. The CDR3 DNA sequence: TGTGCCAGCAGTGAGCCCGGAGTGGACTATGGCTACACCTTC. V gene TRBV6-1 combines with J gene TRBJ1-2; no firm D call. The CDR3 is 14 residues long. Germline V lookup: CDR1 MNHNS, CDR2 SASEGT. Trimming stripped 3 bases from V and 3 bases from J, with 11 bases between.

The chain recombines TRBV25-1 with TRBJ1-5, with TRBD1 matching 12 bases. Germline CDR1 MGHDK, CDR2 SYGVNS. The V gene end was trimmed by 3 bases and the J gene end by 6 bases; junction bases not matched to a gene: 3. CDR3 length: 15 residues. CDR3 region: CASSDGTGGTQPQHF. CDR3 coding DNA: TGTGCCAGCAGTGACGGGACAGGGGGCACTCAGCCCCAGCATTTT.

The CDR3 here is CASSRGGVSSYEQYF. DNA of the CDR3: TGTGCCAGCAGTCGGGGAGGGGTTAGCTCCTACGAGCAGTACTTC. The rearrangement uses TRBV6-6 and TRBJ2-7; 7 bases are shared with TRBD2. This CDR3 is built from 15 residues. Germline V gene sequence: CDR1 MNHNY, CDR2 SVGAGI (reference sequence). With 5 bases clipped from V and 0 bases from J, the junction kept 7 bases outside the gene matches.

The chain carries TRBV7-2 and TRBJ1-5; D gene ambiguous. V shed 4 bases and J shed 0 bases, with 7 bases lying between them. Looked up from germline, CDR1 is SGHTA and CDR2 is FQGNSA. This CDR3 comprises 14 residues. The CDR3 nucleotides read TGTGCCAGCAGCTCCCAATATAGCAATCAGCCCCAGCATTTT. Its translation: CASSSQYSNQPQHF. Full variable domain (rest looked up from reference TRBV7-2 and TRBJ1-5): GAGVSQSPSNKVTEKGKDVELRCDPISGHTALYWYRQSLGQGLEFLIYFQGNSAPDKSGLPSDRFSAERTGGSVSTLTIQRTQQEDSAVYLCASSSQYSNQPQHFGDGTRLSIL.

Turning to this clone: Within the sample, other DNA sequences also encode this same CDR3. The CDR3 region has the DNA TGTGCCAGCAGTGAATCTGGAACAGGGGGGAATCAGCCCCAGCATTTT. This encodes CASSESGTGGNQPQHF. This chain joins TRBV25-1 and TRBJ1-5; 8 bases map to TRBD1. This CDR3 contains 16 residues. The V and J ends lost 1 base and 4 bases, in that order; junction bases with no gene match: 6. Germline V gene data show CDR1 as MGHDK and CDR2 as SYGVNS.

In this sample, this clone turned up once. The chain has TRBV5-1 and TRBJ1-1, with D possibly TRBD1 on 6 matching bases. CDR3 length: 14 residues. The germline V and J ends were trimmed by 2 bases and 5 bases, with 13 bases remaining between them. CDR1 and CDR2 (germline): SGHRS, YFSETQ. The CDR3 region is CASSLEQGRTEAFF. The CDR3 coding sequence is TGCGCCAGCAGCTTAGAACAGGGTAGAACTGAAGCTTTCTTT.

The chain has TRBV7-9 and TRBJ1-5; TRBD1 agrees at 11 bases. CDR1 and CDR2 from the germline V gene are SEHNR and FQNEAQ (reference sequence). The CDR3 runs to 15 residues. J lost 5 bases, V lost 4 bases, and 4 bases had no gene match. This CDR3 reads CASSSDRGRYQPQHF. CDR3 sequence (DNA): TGTGCCAGCAGCTCGGACAGGGGGCGGTATCAGCCCCAGCATTTT.

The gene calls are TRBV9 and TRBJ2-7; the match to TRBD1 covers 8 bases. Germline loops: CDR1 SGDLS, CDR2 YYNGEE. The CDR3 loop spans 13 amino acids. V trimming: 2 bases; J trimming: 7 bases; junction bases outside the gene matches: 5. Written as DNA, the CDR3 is TGTGCCAGCAGCGTCGGGACAGGCTGGGAGCAGTACTTC. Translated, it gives CASSVGTGWEQYF.

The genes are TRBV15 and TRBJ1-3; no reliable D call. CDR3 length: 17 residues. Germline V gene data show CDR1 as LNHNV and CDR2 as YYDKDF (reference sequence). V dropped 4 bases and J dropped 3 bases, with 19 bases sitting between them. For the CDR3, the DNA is TGTGCCACCAGCAAATATCGGGAGCTCGGGAGTGGAAACACCATATATTTT. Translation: CATSKYRELGSGNTIYF.

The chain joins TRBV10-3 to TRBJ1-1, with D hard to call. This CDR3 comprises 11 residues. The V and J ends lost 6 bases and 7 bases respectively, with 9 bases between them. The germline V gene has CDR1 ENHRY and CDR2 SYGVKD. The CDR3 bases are TGTGCCATCAGGTATGACCATGAAGCTTTCTTT. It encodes CAIRYDHEAFF.

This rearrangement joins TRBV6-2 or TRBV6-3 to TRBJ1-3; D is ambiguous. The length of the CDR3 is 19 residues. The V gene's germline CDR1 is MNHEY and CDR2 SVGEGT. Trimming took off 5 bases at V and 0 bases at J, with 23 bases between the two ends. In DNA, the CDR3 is TGTGCCAGCAGTAAAAAATATCCAGGATCACAGAGCTCTGGAAACACCATATATTTT. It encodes CASSKKYPGSQSSGNTIYF.

The CDR3 loop reads CAGGRSYNEQFF. For the CDR3, the DNA is TGTGCTGGGGGCCGCTCCTACAATGAGCAGTTCTTC. The rearrangement links TRBV30 to TRBJ2-1; D is perhaps TRBD1 (6 bases). This CDR3 contains 12 residues. Germline lookup yields CDR1 GTSNPN and CDR2 SVGIG (reference sequence).

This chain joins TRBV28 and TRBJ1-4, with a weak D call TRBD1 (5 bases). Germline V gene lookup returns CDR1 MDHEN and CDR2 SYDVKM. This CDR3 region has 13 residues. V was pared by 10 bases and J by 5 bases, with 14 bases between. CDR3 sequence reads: CATKRGPNEKLFF. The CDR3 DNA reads TGTGCCACCAAAAGGGGACCCAATGAAAAACTGTTTTTT.